This T cell receptor beta chain was recovered during a study of cytomegalovirus exposure and HLA in healthy donors. It was with 60 Vbeta and 13 Jbeta primers that the PCR ran. Some clones are missing from TCRdb's copy, which holds only in-frame ones; the method was immunoSEQ multiplex PCR. This sample has 150,000 to 200,000 clones, with roughly 74% found just once. Per germline, CDR1 SGHAT and CDR2 FQNNGV. Unmatched junction bases numbered 3, after V lost 1 base and J lost 0 bases. The CDR3 consists of 18 residues. The chain has TRBV11-2 and TRBJ2-1; 13 bases fit TRBD2. The material sequenced was PBMCs. This receptor was taken from a woman aged 25-40 years in good health and CMV-seropositive. CDR3 protein: CASSLARTSGSSYNEQFF. The DNA of the CDR3 is TGTGCCAGCAGCTTAGCCCGGACTAGCGGGAGCTCCTACAATGAGCAGTTCTTC.